Each of the 3 T cell receptor beta chains below was sequenced from the same sample in a study of neoadjuvant nivolumab and ipilimumab in lung cancer. The repertoire was sequenced with immunoSEQ multiplex PCR; TCRdb's copy has only in-frame clones and lacks some. The table lists 2,500 to 3,000 clones, around 83% of them singletons, with around 2.4% in the top ten. The specimen was tumor tissue, collected before neoadjuvant nivolumab, alone or with ipilimumab. These receptors were obtained from an adult with non-small cell lung cancer.

This clone has only one observation. The CDR3 bases are TGCGCCAGCAGTGAAGGGGCAGGGACGACTGAAGCTTTCTTT. Translation gives CASSEGAGTTEAFF. This chain connects TRBV10-2 to TRBJ1-1, with D possibly being TRBD1 (5 bases). The V gene lost 3 bases and the J gene lost 5 bases, with 13 bases spanning the gap. Per germline, CDR1 WSHSY and CDR2 SAAADI. CDR3 length: 14 residues.

This clone was seen a few times. The V call is TRBV7-6, the J call TRBJ2-1; the D gene is possibly TRBD1 (5 bases). This CDR3 contains 16 residues. The V and J ends lost 5 bases and 0 bases respectively, with 14 bases between them. CDR1 and CDR2 from the germline V gene are SGHVS and FNYEAQ. The CDR3 DNA sequence: TGTGCCAGCAGCGTTAGGGGCGGCCCCTCCTACAATGAGCAGTTCTTC. This codes for CASSVRGGPSYNEQFF.

This chain connects TRBV19 to TRBJ1-5; TRBD1 matches at 8 bases. V trimming: 5 bases; J trimming: 4 bases; junction bases outside the gene matches: 1. CDR1 and CDR2 from the germline V gene are LNHDA and SQIVND (reference sequence). The CDR3 spans 13 residues. The CDR3 DNA follows: TGTGCCAGTAGTGGGACAGGAAATCAGCCCCAGCATTTT. The encoded protein is CASSGTGNQPQHF.